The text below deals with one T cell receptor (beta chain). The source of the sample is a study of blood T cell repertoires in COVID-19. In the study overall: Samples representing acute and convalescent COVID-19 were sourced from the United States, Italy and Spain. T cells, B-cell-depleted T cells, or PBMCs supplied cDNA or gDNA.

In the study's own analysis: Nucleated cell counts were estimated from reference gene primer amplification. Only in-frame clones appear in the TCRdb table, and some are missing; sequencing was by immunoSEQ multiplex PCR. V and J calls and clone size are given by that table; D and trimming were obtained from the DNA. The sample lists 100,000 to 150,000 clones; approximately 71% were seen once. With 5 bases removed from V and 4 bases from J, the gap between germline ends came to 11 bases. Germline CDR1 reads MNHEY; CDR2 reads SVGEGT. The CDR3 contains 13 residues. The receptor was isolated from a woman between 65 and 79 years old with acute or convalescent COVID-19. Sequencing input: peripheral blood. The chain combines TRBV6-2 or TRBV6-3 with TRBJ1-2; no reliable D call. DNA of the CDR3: TGTGCCAGCAGTACTGGTCCTATCTATGGCTACACCTTC. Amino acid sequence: CASSTGPIYGYTF.